This T cell receptor beta chain was found in a study of blood T cells in healthy people across ages. A second PCR, run for roughly 7 to 12 cycles, used a sample-barcoded 5' primer plus a J-beta primer mix. Every cDNA was tagged by a template-switch adaptor with 12 random nucleotides. MiXCR was run by TCRdb on the 5' RACE reads, yielding one entry per CDR3 protein. Here the sample spans 650,000 to 800,000 distinct CDR3 sequences, about 42% being singletons. Findings of the study overall: TCR beta diversity per million T cells fell roughly linearly with age. Lack of knowledge of donor CMV status possibly confounded expanded clonotype changes.

Points on this clonotype: The antigen is undetermined.

Unmatched junction bases numbered 11, after V lost 4 bases and J lost 2 bases. The CDR3 is 16 residues long. Germline V lookup: CDR1 SGDLS, CDR2 YYNGEE. The V call is TRBV9, the J call TRBJ2-7; TRBD1 matches 8 bases. The receptor was derived from a man between 60 and 75 years old in good health. The sample consisted of blood. CDR3 in DNA: TGTGCCAGCAGCCCCTCTGGCGGACAGGGAACCTACGAGCAGTACTTC. This sequence encodes CASSPSGGQGTYEQYF. Supplemented by reference TRBV9 and TRBJ2-7, the full variable domain reads DSGVTQTPKHLITATGQRVTLRCSPRSGDLSVYWYQQSLDQGLQFLIQYYNGEERAKGNILERFSAQQFPDLHSELNLSSLELGDSALYFCASSPSGGQGTYEQYFGPGTRLTVT.